This T cell receptor (beta chain) was retrieved from a study of blood T cell repertoires in COVID-19. Study-level information: The samples span acute and convalescent COVID-19 from the United States, Italy and Spain. T cells, B-cell-depleted T cells, or PBMCs provided the cDNA or gDNA that served as material.

The CDR3 runs 15 residues. V was clipped by 3 bases and J by 4 bases, with 15 bases between them. The germline V gene encodes CDR1 MDHEN and CDR2 SYDVKM. As originally analysed: Amplification of reference gene primers was used by the study to estimate nucleated cell counts. The data were produced by immunoSEQ multiplex PCR, yet TCRdb's version contains in-frame clones alone and is incomplete. V, J and clone size are taken as reported in that table, and D and trimming were inferred from the DNA itself. In the table there are 310,000 or so clones, roughly 88% of which are singletons. The TCR originated in a woman aged 45-65 years with acute or convalescent COVID-19. The chain uses TRBV28 and TRBJ1-2; no clear D gene. The source material was peripheral blood. The CDR3 DNA reads as TGTGCCAGCAGTTTCCCTCCTGACGGGGTCTATGGCTACACCTTC. Translating gives CASSFPPDGVYGYTF.